Below are 2 T cell receptor beta chains sequenced from a single sample in a study of molecular identifiers for immune sequencing clone quantification. TCRdb fed the PCR reads into MiXCR, producing one record per CDR3 protein. The table has 50,000 to 65,000 distinct CDR3 sequences, under 30% seen once. The sequencing sample was made of naive CD8+ T cells from blood, with Jurkat cell RNA spiked in. Subset of the sample: FACS-sorted CD8+CD4-CCR7+CD45RA+ naive T cells. The receptors come from a human donor in good health. Some libraries in this study had Jurkat cell RNA spiked in.

The chain carries TRBV2 and TRBJ2-1; tentative D call: TRBD1 (6 bases). Germline V CDR1 and CDR2: SNHLY, FYNNEI. V was pared by 3 bases and J by 2 bases, with 8 bases between. CDR3 length: 14 residues. The CDR3 sequence: CASSDQGPYNEQFF. For the CDR3, the DNA is TGTGCCAGCAGTGATCAGGGGCCCTACAATGAGCAGTTCTTC. The whole variable domain, remainder taken from reference TRBV2 and TRBJ2-1, is EPEVTQTPSHQVTQMGQEVILRCVPISNHLYFYWYRQILGQKVEFLVSFYNNEISEKSEIFDDQFSVERPDGSNFTLKIRSTKLEDSAMYFCASSDQGPYNEQFFGPGTRLTVL.

Only a few counts were recorded for this clonotype. V usage is TRBV29-1 and J usage is TRBJ2-7; 10 nucleotides match TRBD2. V lost 4 bases, J lost 0 bases, and 12 bases stayed unmatched. This CDR3 spans 17 amino acids. Germline V lookup: CDR1 SQVTM, CDR2 ANQGSEA. The CDR3: CSVGPETSGPFSYEQYF. The CDR3 DNA is TGCAGCGTTGGACCCGAGACTAGCGGGCCCTTCTCCTACGAGCAGTACTTC.